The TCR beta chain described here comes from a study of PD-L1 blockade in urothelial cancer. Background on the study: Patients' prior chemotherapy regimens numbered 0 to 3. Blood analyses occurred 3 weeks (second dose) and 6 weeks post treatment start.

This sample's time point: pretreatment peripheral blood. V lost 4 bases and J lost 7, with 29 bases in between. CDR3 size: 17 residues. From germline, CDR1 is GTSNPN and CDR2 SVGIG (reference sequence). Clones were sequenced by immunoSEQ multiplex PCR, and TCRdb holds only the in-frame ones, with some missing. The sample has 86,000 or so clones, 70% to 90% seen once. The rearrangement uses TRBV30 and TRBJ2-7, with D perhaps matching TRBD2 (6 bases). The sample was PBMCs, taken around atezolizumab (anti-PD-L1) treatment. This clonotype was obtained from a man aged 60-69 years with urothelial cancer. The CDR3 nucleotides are TGTGCCTGGAACAGTGTAGGTGGAACTAGCTTGTGGGGAGAGCAGTACTTC. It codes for CAWNSVGGTSLWGEQYF.